The rows below give T cell receptor beta chains drawn from one sample of a study of shared clonotypes between healthy human individuals. Here immunoSEQ multiplex PCR was the method, and the copy in TCRdb shows in-frame clones only, minus some. The sample holds under 2,500,000 clones; about 94% are singletons and the top ten take over 0.1%. The sample was naive CD4+ T cells sorted from blood. The origin of the receptors is a man in his late teens or twenties in good health. The conserved cysteine and the conserved F or W are not part of the CDR3 here.

>TRBV7-2|TRBJ2-7
ASSQDRFYEQY
>TRBV5-3|TRBJ2-7
ARSLFGGYEQY
>TRBV9|TRBJ1-5
ASSVTGTGNQPQH
>TRBV7-8|TRBJ1-1
ASSLALGAVTEAF
>TRBV7-9|TRBJ2-1
ASSLDGSPAYNEQF
>TRBV18|TRBJ2-5
ASSPGIQETQY
>TRBV6-1|TRBJ2-3
ASSRQEGDTQY
>TRBV7-9|TRBJ2-5
ASSLNGASETQY
>TRBV7-2|TRBJ2-7
ASSLVLEQY
>TRBV7-8|TRBJ2-2
ASSLRSNTGELF
>TRBV6-5|TRBJ2-7
ASLSWTSYEQY
>TRBV10-2|TRBJ1-2
ASSEIYGANYGYT
>TRBV6-5|TRBJ2-1
ASRVAGGNEQF
>TRBV7-8|TRBJ2-2
ASNPSPQTGELF
>TRBV5-1|TRBJ2-5
ASSFRDPGETQY
>TRBV29-1|TRBJ1-4
SVATNEKLF
>TRBV6-6|TRBJ2-7
ASTPSYGAYEQY
>TRBV6-6|TRBJ1-1
ASIQIQGTEAF
>TRBV21-1|TRBJ1-4
ASSKRLRFNATNEKLF
>TRBV9|TRBJ1-5
ASSGEDRLGQPQH
>TRBV28|TRBJ1-1
ASSETEAF
>TRBV5-4|TRBJ2-3
ASSQFADTQY
>TRBV14|TRBJ1-2
ASSQDGRGMIYGYT
>TRBV28|TRBJ1-5
ASSTPRANQPQH
>TRBV5-5|TRBJ1-5
ASSSGTEPNQPQH
>TRBV6-5|TRBJ2-7
ASTGQESYEQY
>TRBV30|TRBJ2-3
AWTLLSSTDTQY
>TRBV9|TRBJ2-7
ASSVAKTSGTYEQY
>TRBV27|TRBJ2-7
ASSLRGGTYEQY
>TRBV25-1|TRBJ1-5
ASSDARNNQPQH
>TRBV5-1|TRBJ2-7
ASSLADRGTEQY
>TRBV29-1|TRBJ1-1
SATTGGNTEAF
>TRBV9|TRBJ1-2
ASSVRGSGLWGYT
>TRBV10-3|TRBJ1-4
AISEGPQTTNEKLF
>TRBV2|TRBJ1-5
ASSDVGGNQPQH
>TRBV5-8|TRBJ1-5
ASSLVVGTGGQPQH
>TRBV5-1|TRBJ2-1
ASSWGLSNEQF
>TRBV7-3|TRBJ2-2
ASSLGLAGANTGELF
>TRBV9|TRBJ2-2
ASSVGQGRTGELF
>TRBV7-2|TRBJ1-6
ASSFIYNSPLH
>TRBV9|TRBJ2-2
ASSVDRAGTGELF
>TRBV2|TRBJ2-5
ASSEGSGLAEIQETQY
>TRBV7-3|TRBJ2-1
ASSLNGLAGGNEQF
>TRBV18|TRBJ2-1
ASSRGQEYNEQF
>TRBV30|TRBJ1-2
AWGQAINYGYT
>TRBV28|TRBJ1-5
ASRLTGLSNQPQH
>TRBV30|TRBJ2-7
AWSGNPTGESPGGPYEQY
>TRBV6-1|TRBJ2-7
ASSEAPSYEQY
>TRBV2|TRBJ1-4
ASNMGYTNEKLF
>TRBV5-1|TRBJ1-4
ASSLSGTNEKLF
>TRBV28|TRBJ1-6
ASRAQASSYNSPLH
>TRBV10-3|TRBJ2-7
ASRSGETYEQY
>TRBV9|TRBJ1-1
ASSQGYQPSDGAF